This TCR beta chain was sequenced in a study of blood T cell repertoires in COVID-19. The wider study: Sites in the United States, Italy and Spain provided acute and convalescent COVID-19 samples. Sources were T cells, B-cell-depleted T cells, or PBMCs; the material itself was cDNA or gDNA.

In the study's own analysis: Amplification with reference gene primers provided the estimates of nucleated cell counts. The method was immunoSEQ multiplex PCR; TCRdb's version includes in-frame clones alone and lacks a portion of them. V, J and clone size reflect that table, while D and trimming were determined from the DNA. The table includes around 180,000 clones, about 88% detected once. Germline CDR1 is MGHDK and CDR2 is SYGVNS. CDR3 length: 15 amino acids. V shed 3 bases and J 1 base; nucleotides not matched to a gene: 3. This clone is a singleton in its sample. This rearrangement joins TRBV25-1 to TRBJ1-2; the match to TRBD1 covers 9 bases. This receptor was obtained from a woman in her thirties with active or convalescent COVID-19. Sequenced input: peripheral blood. The CDR3 region has the DNA TGTGCCAGCAGTGACCCGGGACAGGGTAACTATGGCTACACCTTC. The encoded protein is CASSDPGQGNYGYTF.